This note documents a single T cell receptor (beta chain) sequence. The antigen is unknown. Clones were read by immunoSEQ multiplex PCR, and TCRdb kept only the in-frame ones, dropping some. The sample includes fewer than 90,000 clones, less than 95% of them seen just once. The sample is drawn from a study of graft-versus-host responses after intestinal transplantation. Study context: Transplants given to recipients were multivisceral, liver-intestinal, or isolated intestinal. Anti-thymocyte globulin induction, then tacrolimus and steroids for about 3 years, went to all recipients. Study-wide results and limits: Ileal or blood samples showed some GvH clones first, and such clones were also found in recipient marrow.

Germline values: CDR1 SGDLS, CDR2 YYNGEE. V was cut by 0 bases and J by 4 bases, with 10 bases left in between. This CDR3 spans 15 amino acids. The starting material was unstimulated CD4+ T cells sorted from spleen or lymph node cells, obtained before transplant. The chain carries TRBV9 and TRBJ1-4; the D gene is possibly TRBD1 (5 bases). The source of this sequence is a human donor who was the organ donor for an intestinal transplant. The CDR3: CASSVVGENNEKLFF. CDR3 in DNA: TGTGCCAGCAGCGTAGTGGGGGAGAATAATGAAAAACTGTTTTTT.